Listed below are T cell receptor beta chains from one sample, sequenced in a study of blood T cell repertoires in COVID-19. Here immunoSEQ multiplex PCR was the method, and the copy in TCRdb shows in-frame clones only, minus some. The table shows around 150,000 clones, with around 93% occurring only once. The sequenced sample consisted of peripheral blood. The receptors derive from a man younger than 40 with COVID-19, enrolled during active disease. The CDR3 runs from the conserved cysteine through the conserved F or W. The D gene is left open where the match is weak. The size field is filled for only some rows; it gives once, few, many or a size class.

v_gene	d_gene	abundance	j_gene	CDR3aa
TRBV6-5	NA	NA	TRBJ2-1	CASSSITGLSYNEQFF
TRBV4-3	NA	NA	TRBJ1-6	CASSQDHLSSYNSPLHF
TRBV12-3/TRBV12-4	NA	NA	TRBJ1-1	CASSLGGNTEAFF
TRBV6-1	TRBD1	NA	TRBJ2-3	CASSDRDRALDTQYF
TRBV24-1	NA	NA	TRBJ1-2	CATSDGQGTSNYGYTF
TRBV27	NA	NA	TRBJ1-1	CASRPGRDTEAFF
TRBV18	NA	NA	TRBJ1-2	CASCADTGRYYGYTF
TRBV11-2	TRBD1	NA	TRBJ2-7	CASSLDGQGYEQYF
TRBV25-1	TRBD1	NA	TRBJ2-2	CASSDRDRVTGELFF
TRBV9	TRBD1	NA	TRBJ2-2	CASSSTYRGPSGGELFF
TRBV9	NA	NA	TRBJ1-3	CASSPSPGLSGNTIYF
TRBV9	NA	NA	TRBJ1-3	CASSPSGSRYENTIYF
TRBV5-1	TRBD2	NA	TRBJ2-3	CASSLEADQRGTQYF
TRBV27	NA	NA	TRBJ2-4	CASSLDGRVDKNIQYF
TRBV6-6	NA	NA	TRBJ1-1	CASSYSSGGRGTEAFF
TRBV4-2	TRBD2	NA	TRBJ2-2	CASSSTSGGASGELFF
TRBV6-5	TRBD1	NA	TRBJ2-7	CASTLNRGAHEQYF
TRBV18	TRBD1	NA	TRBJ1-1	CASSPDRRRTEAFF
TRBV18	TRBD1	NA	TRBJ1-1	CASSPRQGYASEAFF
TRBV5-1	NA	NA	TRBJ1-1	CASSLEPELTEAFF
TRBV28	TRBD1	NA	TRBJ1-2	CASGDRASGYTF
TRBV28	NA	NA	TRBJ2-5	CASNRLTETQYF
TRBV10-3	TRBD1	once	TRBJ1-2	CAISDRDRWQGYTF
TRBV7-9	TRBD1	NA	TRBJ2-7	CASSSGQKSYEQYF
TRBV3-1/TRBV3-2	TRBD2	NA	TRBJ2-3	CASSQFRSSGSSTDTQYF